The 30 T cell receptor beta chains presented below share a single source sample, sequenced in a study of regulatory T cells in long-lasting Graves disease. Through Arm-PCR of CDR3 regions and iRepertoire HTBI primers, TCR beta libraries were built. TCRdb called the multiplex PCR reads again in MiXCR, with one record for every CDR3 protein. Here the sample spans roughly 500,000 distinct CDR3 sequences, roughly 12% being singletons. Time point of the sample: newly diagnosed GD, antithyroid drugs for less than 3 months. From PBMCs, RNA was extracted and then used to make the TCR library. This sample also belongs to another study, concerning T cells in Graves' hyperthyroidism and ophthalmopathy.

The sample was peripheral blood mononuclear cells (PBMCs), taken at new diagnosis, from a patient treated with antithyroid drugs. These receptors were taken from a young man with Graves disease.

There are many counts of this clonotype. V gene TRBV27 combines with J gene TRBJ1-5, with D possibly being TRBD1 (5 bases). V shed 5 bases and J shed 5 bases, with 13 bases lying between them. This CDR3 comprises 14 residues. Germline CDR1 reads MNHEY; CDR2 reads SMNVEV (reference sequence). The CDR3 protein is CASSRTEGHQPQHF. The CDR3 DNA reads TGTGCCAGCAGTCGCACTGAGGGACATCAGCCCCAGCATTTT.

This clonotype was seen repeatedly, ten times or more. The gene calls are TRBV20-1 and TRBJ2-5, with TRBD2 identical over 11 bases. Germline trimming cut 3 bases from V and 5 bases from J; bases unmatched to any gene: 8. Germline V lookup: CDR1 DFQATT, CDR2 SNEGSKA (reference sequence). The CDR3 runs to 15 residues. CDR3 protein: CSARLAGGPRETQYF. The CDR3 DNA sequence: TGCAGTGCTAGGTTAGCGGGAGGGCCGAGGGAGACCCAGTACTTC.

This clonotype was counted many times. The chain couples TRBV7-3 to TRBJ1-3, with D possibly TRBD1 on 5 matching bases. CDR1 is SGHTA and CDR2 is FQGTGA in the germline V gene. The CDR3 extends over 12 amino acids. The V and J ends lost 3 bases and 10 bases respectively, with 10 bases between them. This CDR3 reads CASSFDGGTIYF. DNA of the CDR3: TGTGCCAGCAGCTTCGACGGGGGAACCATATATTTT.

Notes on this clonotype: A read error is likely here: a far larger clone is one base away. This chain uses TRBV24-1 with TRBJ2-3; 9 bases are shared with TRBD2. This CDR3 has 15 amino acids. Germline V gene lookup returns CDR1 KGHDR and CDR2 SFDVKD. Written as DNA, the CDR3 is TGTGCCACCAGGGCTAGCGGGAACACCTACAATGAGCAGTCCTTC. Translation: CATRASGNTYNEQSF.

This clonotype was counted many times. The V and J genes are TRBV27 and TRBJ1-1, with 7 bases identical to TRBD1. The CDR3 runs 13 residues. The ends lost 2 bases at V and 3 bases at J; junction bases unmatched: 0. Germline V gives CDR1 MNHEY, CDR2 SMNVEV (reference sequence). In nucleotides, the CDR3 is TGTGCCAGCAGTTTAACAGGGGACACTGAAGCTTTCTTT. This codes for CASSLTGDTEAFF.

Of note for this clonotype: A read error may explain this, as a much larger clone is one base away. CDR3 bases: TGTGCCAGCAGCTTACTTCCAGGGTTCGAGCCCCGGCATTTT. Amino acids: CASSLLPGFEPRHF. The gene calls are TRBV7-2 and TRBJ1-5, with a tentative D call TRBD1 (5 bases). The germline V gene encodes CDR1 SGHTA and CDR2 FQGNSA. The CDR3 sequence is 14 residues long. The complete variable domain, with remaining parts taken from reference TRBV7-2 and TRBJ1-5, reads GAGVSQSPSNKVTEKGKDVELRCDPISGHTALYWYRQSLGQGLEFLIYFQGNSAPDKSGLPSDRFSAERTGGSVSTLTIQRTQQEDSAVYLCASSLLPGFEPRHFGDGTRLSIL.

In DNA, the CDR3 is TGCAGCGCCACAGTCAGGAACACCGGGGAGCTGTTTTTT. Its protein is CSATVRNTGELFF. The chain is built from TRBV29-1 and TRBJ2-2; unclear D gene. V lost 7 bases and J lost 1, with 10 bases in between. The CDR3 is 13 amino acids. Germline V CDR1 and CDR2: SQVTM, ANQGSEA.

This clonotype was observed many times. The genes are TRBV6-1 and TRBJ2-7; D not certain. The germline gives CDR1 MNHNS, CDR2 SASEGT. This CDR3 comprises 15 residues. V gave up 8 bases and J gave up 3 bases, with 20 bases separating them. The CDR3 nucleotides are TGTGCCAGCTCCCTTACCCCCGGCGGCGGCTACGAGCAGTACTTC. Amino acids: CASSLTPGGGYEQYF.

This clonotype was found many times. This chain connects TRBV27 to TRBJ1-3, with D perhaps TRBD1 (5 bases). Germline V gene data show CDR1 as MNHEY and CDR2 as SMNVEV (reference sequence). The CDR3 sequence is 14 residues long. The germline V and J ends were trimmed by 4 bases and 4 bases, with 11 bases remaining between them. CDR3 coding DNA: TGTGCCAGCAGTTCGGCAGGGAGAGGAAACACCATATATTTT. It encodes CASSSAGRGNTIYF.

This clonotype was detected many times. The J gene is TRBJ1-1, the V gene TRBV6-1; D gene uncertain. Germline V lookup: CDR1 MNHNS, CDR2 SASEGT. CDR3 length: 12 amino acids. With 6 bases removed from V and 5 bases from J, the gap between germline ends came to 10 bases. CDR3 region: CASRFESTEAFF. The DNA of the CDR3 is TGTGCCAGCAGATTCGAATCAACTGAAGCTTTCTTT.

This clonotype was counted at least ten times. This chain joins TRBV6-2 or TRBV6-3 and TRBJ2-1, with TRBD1 identical over 9 bases. The CDR3 is 14 residues long. From germline, CDR1 is MNHEY and CDR2 SVGEGT. V was clipped by 5 bases and J by 8 bases; unmatched bases: 7. CDR3 nucleotide sequence: TGTGCCAGCAGTGACGGGACAGGGAGTCATGAGCAGTTCTTC. Translated: CASSDGTGSHEQFF.

The CDR3: CASSWGLARETQYF. CDR3 DNA sequence: TGCGCCAGCAGCTGGGGACTAGCCCGCGAGACCCAGTACTTC. The chain couples TRBV5-1 to TRBJ2-5; 9 positions agree with TRBD2. Germline CDR1 and CDR2: SGHRS and YFSETQ. This CDR3 is 14 amino acids long. J was trimmed by 5 bases and V by 3 bases; bases with no gene match: 5.

This clonotype was recorded many times. The V gene is TRBV2, the J gene TRBJ2-2; either TRBD1 or TRBD2 may fit D (5 bases each). Germline-derived CDR1 and CDR2 are SNHLY and FYNNEI. The CDR3 loop spans 14 amino acids. V dropped 8 bases and J dropped 1 base, with 11 bases sitting between them. For the CDR3, the DNA is TGTGCCAGCTCCGGGACCTGGAACACCGGGGAGCTGTTTTTT. This codes for CASSGTWNTGELFF.

V gene TRBV7-9 combines with J gene TRBJ1-5, with 10 bases that match TRBD1. J lost 6 bases, V lost 0 bases, and 5 bases had no gene match. The CDR3 is 16 amino acids. In germline, CDR1 is SEHNR, CDR2 FQNEAQ (reference sequence). The CDR3 DNA reads as TGTGCCAGCAGCTTAGCGGGGACAGGGGAAATTCAGCCCCAGCATTTT. Amino acids: CASSLAGTGEIQPQHF.

The rearrangement uses TRBV4-2 and TRBJ2-3; D possibly corresponds to TRBD2 (6 bases). The V gene's germline CDR1 is LGHNA and CDR2 YNFKEQ. This CDR3 contains 18 residues. Trimming removed 3 bases at V and 2 bases at J, with 21 bases between. CDR3 bases: TGTGCCAGCAGCCAGTTTACCGGAGGGGTGGTAGTCACAGATACGCAGTATTTT. It translates to CASSQFTGGVVVTDTQYF.

This clonotype has just a few counts. The genes are TRBV5-1 and TRBJ2-1, with D perhaps matching TRBD2 (5 bases). Germline loops: CDR1 SGHRS, CDR2 YFSETQ. V was pared by 0 bases and J by 5 bases, with 6 bases between. CDR3 length: 13 residues. The CDR3 loop is CASSLAGNNEQFF. The CDR3 DNA follows: TGCGCCAGCAGCTTGGCCGGGAACAATGAGCAGTTCTTC. Based on the CDR3 plus reference TRBV5-1 and TRBJ2-1, the full variable domain is KAGVTQTPRYLIKTRGQQVTLSCSPISGHRSVSWYQQTPGQGLQFLFEYFSETQRNKGNFPGRFSGRQFSNSRSEMNVSTLELGDSALYLCASSLAGNNEQFFGPGTRLTVL.

This clonotype was seen more than once but under ten times. One end of the junction does not line up with germline, which may come from a read error. The V gene is TRBV7-8, the J gene TRBJ1-5, with a tentative D call TRBD1 (6 bases). This CDR3 contains 15 residues. Germline lookup yields CDR1 SGHVS and CDR2 FQNEAQ. CDR3 sequence (DNA): TGTGCCAGCAGCCCCAGGACAGCCTCGTCCCAGCCCCAACATTTT. Amino acids: CASSPRTASSQPQHF. Using reference TRBV7-8 and TRBJ1-5 for the parts outside the CDR3, the full variable domain is GAGVSQSPRYKVAKRGQDVALRCDPISGHVSLFWYQQALGQGPEFLTYFQNEAQLDKSGLPSDRFFAERPEGSVSTLKIQRTQQEDSAVYLCASSPRTASSQPQHFGDGTRLSIL.

This clonotype was seen many times. This rearrangement joins TRBV12-5 to TRBJ1-2; the D gene is possibly TRBD1 (5 bases). CDR1 is LGHNT and CDR2 is FRNRAP in the germline V gene. This CDR3 region has 15 residues. V shed 1 base and J shed 4 bases, with 13 bases lying between them. CDR3 nucleotides: TGTGCTAGTGGTTTGGGAGAAACAGGAATCTATGGCTACACCTTC. Its translation: CASGLGETGIYGYTF.

This clonotype was seen a handful of times. The rearrangement joins TRBV7-9 to TRBJ2-4; D remains ambiguous. CDR1 is SEHNR and CDR2 is FQNEAQ in the germline V gene (reference sequence). Trimming pared 5 bases from V and 7 bases from J, leaving 12 bases between. The CDR3 runs 13 residues. The CDR3 here is CASSINLLNIQYF. CDR3 in DNA: TGTGCCAGCAGCATCAACCTCCTTAACATTCAGTACTTC.

Of note for this clonotype: A much larger clone differs by one base, so this may be a read error. The CDR3, as DNA: TGTGCCAGCAGCTCTCGTCGGCCTAGCGGGAGAAGTGAGCAGTCCTTC. The encoded protein is CASSSRRPSGRSEQSF. The chain employs TRBV5-6 and TRBJ2-1, with TRBD2 matching 10 bases. The germline CDR1 and CDR2 sequences are SGHDT and YYEEEE. The length of the CDR3 is 16 residues.

This clonotype was seen a handful of times. A read error is possible here, since a much larger clone lies one base away. J is TRBJ1-1 and V is TRBV12-3 or TRBV12-4; no definite D call. The CDR3 spans 13 residues. The CDR3 nucleotides are TGTGCCAGCAGTGCCTCCCGGATGCGGGCCCCCTCCTTT. It translates to CASSASRMRAPSF.

This clonotype was observed many times. The chain uses TRBV19 and TRBJ2-5; 7 nucleotides line up with TRBD1. Trimming removed 0 bases from V and 4 bases from J; junction bases left unmatched: 5. The germline gives CDR1 LNHDA, CDR2 SQIVND (reference sequence). The CDR3 has 15 amino acids. Written as DNA, the CDR3 is TGTGCCAGTAGTATAGACCGGGACAGAGGAGAGACCCAGTACTTC. It encodes CASSIDRDRGETQYF.

This clonotype was seen at least ten times. The V call is TRBV12-3 or TRBV12-4, the J call TRBJ2-7; D remains unclear. The CDR3 is made up of 13 amino acids. V lost 2 bases, J lost 0 bases, and 5 bases lay in between. CDR3 coding DNA: TGTGCCAGCAGTTTAATCTCCTCCTACGAGCAGTACTTC. Translated, it gives CASSLISSYEQYF.

This clonotype occurred many times. V usage is TRBV5-1 and J usage is TRBJ2-7; 9 nucleotides line up with TRBD1. CDR1 SGHRS and CDR2 YFSETQ come from the germline V gene. The V and J ends lost 4 bases and 5 bases, in that order; junction bases with no gene match: 10. The CDR3 is made up of 15 amino acids. The CDR3 DNA follows: TGCGCCAGCAGCCCATCGCGACAGGGGGTCGACGAGCAGTACTTC. Its protein is CASSPSRQGVDEQYF. The full variable domain, in which reference TRBV5-1 and TRBJ2-7 provide the parts outside the CDR3, is KAGVTQTPRYLIKTRGQQVTLSCSPISGHRSVSWYQQTPGQGLQFLFEYFSETQRNKGNFPGRFSGRQFSNSRSEMNVSTLELGDSALYLCASSPSRQGVDEQYFGPGTRLTVT.

Comment on this clonotype: A far larger clone is one nucleotide away, so this likely arose from a read error. V usage is TRBV9 and J usage is TRBJ2-7; 13 nucleotides line up with TRBD2. The CDR3 extends over 13 amino acids. CDR1 and CDR2 from the germline V gene are SGDLS and YYNGEE. V gave up 8 bases and J gave up 7 bases; unmatched junction bases: 6. The CDR3 bases are TGTGCCAGACCCGGGGGACTAGCGGGAGAGCAGTACTTC. Protein sequence: CARPGGLAGEQYF.

This clonotype appeared many times. The chain combines TRBV24-1 with TRBJ2-2; 9 positions match TRBD2. The germline CDR1 and CDR2 sequences are KGHDR and SFDVKD. The CDR3 is made up of 12 amino acids. V was pared by 9 bases and J by 7 bases, with 2 bases of the junction left unmatched. The CDR3 here is CATQTSGGELFF. The CDR3 DNA sequence: TGTGCCACCCAGACTAGCGGCGGGGAGCTGTTTTTT.

This clonotype was counted ten times or more. This chain links TRBV5-1 with TRBJ2-7; D is unclear. Trimming took off 0 bases at V and 2 bases at J, with 12 bases between the two ends. This CDR3 has 15 residues. The germline CDR1 and CDR2 sequences are SGHRS and YFSETQ. The DNA of the CDR3 is TGCGCCAGCAGCTTGGACCAGGTCCTTACCTACGAGCAGTACTTC. Translating gives CASSLDQVLTYEQYF. The full variable domain, with the rest looked up from reference TRBV5-1 and TRBJ2-7, is KAGVTQTPRYLIKTRGQQVTLSCSPISGHRSVSWYQQTPGQGLQFLFEYFSETQRNKGNFPGRFSGRQFSNSRSEMNVSTLELGDSALYLCASSLDQVLTYEQYFGPGTRLTVT.

The chain recombines TRBV20-1 with TRBJ2-4, with 8 bases fitting TRBD1. This CDR3 has 13 amino acids. Trimming took 4 bases from V and 7 from J; bases not matched to a gene: 6. Germline V gene data show CDR1 as DFQATT and CDR2 as SNEGSKA (reference sequence). The CDR3 region has the DNA TGCAGTGCTACGTCAGGGGGCTATAACATTCAGTACTTC. This encodes CSATSGGYNIQYF.

This clonotype was counted at least ten times. The chain links TRBV6-1 to TRBJ1-1, with D tentatively TRBD1 (6 bases). V lost 6 bases and J lost 6, with 20 bases in between. CDR1 is MNHNS and CDR2 is SASEGT in the germline V gene. This CDR3 is built from 15 residues. In DNA form, the CDR3 reads TGTGCCAGCAGGTGGGATCGGACAGTTCACGCTGAAGCTTTCTTT. This gives the protein CASRWDRTVHAEAFF.

This clonotype was counted between two and nine times. This chain joins TRBV3-1 and TRBJ2-7; D is uncertain. CDR3 size: 15 residues. The germline V gene encodes CDR1 LGHDT and CDR2 YNNKEL (reference sequence). Trimming removed 1 base from V and 8 bases from J, with 18 bases in between. The CDR3 DNA sequence: TGTGCCAGCAGCCAAGTCGGCCCGCCCGTGGGCAAGCAGTACTTC. Its protein product is CASSQVGPPVGKQYF.